This T cell receptor (beta chain) stems from a study of cytomegalovirus exposure and HLA in healthy donors (TCRdb year 2017). Broadly, across the study: In an earlier analysis of some 610 of the donors, around 300 Gb of sequence data and 117 million unique TCR beta sequences from about 190 million T cells were reported. Of the 300 to 500 genotyped donors, 65% to 90% were placed in the genetic ancestry cluster associated with self-reported Caucasian donors. Roughly 5 DR-DQ haplotypes were handled as single units for association and clustering, since linkage in the cohort was strong. To study patterns of TCR occurrence, a later analysis re-analyzed previously published TCR beta repertoires from 500 to 850 donors and added high-resolution HLA genotyping. The study aimed to test whether signatures of past pathogen exposure could be identified by cataloging public T cell receptors. In the later analysis, no new phenotypic data were used to find candidate immune exposures; instead, reliance was placed on TCR beta sequences and their occurrence across donors. About 300 gigabases of sequencing data and 70 million to 100 million unique TCR sequences made up an early release that covered approximately 650 HLA-typed donors. Along with the roughly 610-subject first cohort, a separate validation cohort of over 90 different subjects was used. The number of typed donors differed by locus: about 629-630 for A, B, C, DRB1 and DQB1; 522 for DQA1; 606 for DPA1; and some 430 for DPB1. The T cell repertoires of around 670 subjects were profiled by immunosequencing and related to cytomegalovirus serostatus. An earlier analysis of approximately 640 of the donors applied high-throughput TCR beta sequencing to assess whether each TCR beta V gene segment acted as functional or pseudogenic. Both class I and class II loci were covered by HLA typing, at four-digit resolution. Genome-wide SNP genotypes for about three fifths of the roughly 700 donors were used in a later genetic analysis, which treated that subset as a discovery cohort. All discovery cohort repertoires had been generated on a single sequencing platform. High-throughput TCR immunosequencing, statistical association of individual TCRs with disease status, and machine learning were combined to predict cytomegalovirus infection status. On average, roughly 250,000 unique TCR beta nucleotide sequences were sequenced per donor among 300 to 500 genotyped donors of the cohort, with approximately 18% of those sequences being non-productive. Donor age, sex, ethnicity and CMV serostatus were collected together with the repertoire data. Overall results and qualifications from the work: The authors suggested that the approach could potentially be generalized to other disease states and immunological phenotypes. Because some donors lacked HLA typing at each locus, the association tests relied only on the typed subset. A further reported finding was that TCR beta sequences accurately predicted the HLA-A and HLA-B alleles for most subjects in the first cohort. According to a later analysis, most CMV-associated TCR beta chains appeared to be HLA-restricted, and the HLA associations seemed to be driven largely by CMV exposure. A later analysis found that TCR association rates varied across HLA loci, with DRB1 alleles showing the most associated TCRs and HLA-C alleles the fewest. A few of the identified cytomegalovirus-associated TCR beta chains were confirmed in vitro to be specific for cytomegalovirus antigens. Several of the top co-occurrence clusters appeared to be linked to parvovirus B19, influenza, CMV and Epstein-Barr virus, according to a later analysis. A cluster of highly shared sequence variants was judged likely to represent a technical artifact of the sequencing pipeline. Compared with the roughly 700-donor mean, donors in an Asian-associated ancestry cluster had fewer N-insertions in productive TCRs, according to a later genetic analysis. Specific HLA alleles were associated with over 15,000 TCR beta sequences at a false discovery rate of 0.05 in a later analysis. Most TCR sequences were seen in very few donors, while some public TCRs were found in many individuals. A later genetic analysis associated a missense DCLRE1C variant with V-gene and J-gene trimming of TCR beta chains, and an independent cohort replicated the association. The classifier was reported to diagnose cytomegalovirus status with high specificity and sensitivity in both the original cohort and the validation cohort. The earlier analysis of some 540 of the donors excluded 15 to 20 rarely observed V segments, including chromosome 9 orphons, because counts were too low. When HLA alleles, especially DR and DQ, strongly co-occurred, TCR associations were difficult to assign to individual alleles. The presence/absence analyses assumed that sequencing depth was roughly uniform across donors, and that assumption may not be true. In this cohort, only TCR beta chains were sequenced, and detectable features were limited by the absence of alpha or paired-chain data. Immune exposure information for the cohort was limited to CMV serostatus. An earlier analysis of around 540 of the donors showed that most TCR beta V segments appeared in productive rearrangements either about 90% or about 30% of the time, which broadly matched IMGT annotations. The study listed 150 to 200 TCR beta chains as associated with cytomegalovirus. Linkage disequilibrium might explain the correlated functional status among segregating V segments, but an unknown experimental factor could not be excluded. The 87-base-pair reads could not distinguish some IMGT-functional V segments, including TRBV6-2 and TRBV6-3, so those segments were excluded. Compared with equally common non-associated chains, HLA-associated TCR beta chains in a later analysis were more clonally expanded and had lower generation probabilities.

In total, 666 healthy bone marrow donors made up the cohort. At the time of sampling, all cohort members were nominally healthy, though unrecorded immune exposures were likely present. The donor tested CMV seropositive, placing the donor among the 289 seropositive members of the cohort. A peripheral blood sample was provided by each donor, and peripheral blood mononuclear cells were used for TCR beta sequencing. The Qiagen DNeasy Blood Extraction Kit was used to extract genomic DNA from the blood cell samples. From V the trimming removes 5 bases and from J it removes 2 bases, while the gene matches leave 5 bases of the junction unaccounted for. The CDR3 spans 15 residues, from the cysteine through the phenylalanine. Solely the CDR3 DNA is kept, with 45 bases framed from the first base. Sequences SGHTA (CDR1) and FQGTGA (CDR2) are obtained from the germline V gene. With respect to this clone: What antigen it recognizes has not been identified. It has no much larger one-base neighbor in the sample; base qualities were not kept.

Library creation used the immunoSEQ multiplex PCR assay. The multiplex PCR relied on a mix of 60 forward primers for TCR Vbeta segments and 13 reverse primers for TCR Jbeta segments. Amplification of the CDR3 region of rearranged TCR beta genes was performed with a multiplex PCR assay on genomic DNA. On the Illumina HiSeq System, the amplified TCR beta libraries were sequenced as 87-base-pair reads. On the authors' methods: In a later analysis, approximately 74 million unique TCR beta chains were counted across the approximately 620 repertoires, and roughly 11 million of these chains were shared by at least two donors. A nearest-neighbor algorithm error-corrected the raw reads and collapsed the reads into unique sequences, merging closely related sequences to remove PCR and sequencing errors. V, D and J gene segments were assigned by aligning CDR3 sequences to IMGT reference sequences. For a sequence to be retained, at least a six-nucleotide match to both a V gene segment and a J gene segment was required. Rearrangements were called productive when the CDR3 lacked stop codons and stayed in frame with V and J; all others were non-productive. Following IMGT convention, CDR3 was defined as the stretch from the second conserved V-encoded cysteine to the conserved J-encoded phenylalanine. The earlier analysis of 500 to 750 of the donors excluded any sequence lacking an unambiguous match to a single V gene segment. In an earlier analysis of around 600 of the donors, V segments were called functional above 56.7% productive rearrangements and were called segregating when the between-donor standard deviation exceeded 5%. A statistical classification framework was built to diagnose cytomegalovirus status from the catalog of TCR beta chain sequences. V and J gene assignment, in a later analysis, came from comparing TCR nucleotide sequences with IMGT/GENE-DB human TR gene sequences. A later analysis assigned CDR3 sequences and most-parsimonious VDJ recombination scenarios with the TCRdist pipeline. In a later analysis, each TCR beta chain was defined by its CDR3 amino acid sequence together with its V-gene family, and reads without a unique V-gene family were excluded. In a later analysis, a few hundred highly shared, low-generation-probability nucleotide sequences were removed to address suspected cross-contamination and a sequencing artifact. In a later analysis, a clonal expansion index was calculated for each public chain from normalized within-repertoire ranks of inferred template counts. In a later analysis, generation probabilities were computed with a VDJ recombination model fitted to out-of-frame rearrangements, and the resulting probabilities were checked against IGoR. In a later analysis, TCR-TCR, TCR-HLA and TCR-CMV co-occurrence was scored with hypergeometric tests, and a repertoire-size bias correction was applied to TCR pairs. False discovery rates were estimated in a later analysis by permuting HLA or CMV assignments 20 times. In a later analysis, co-occurring TCRs were grouped using DBSCAN, and TCRdist sequence similarity was added for clustering within HLA-allele-positive subsets. Repertoires with fewer than 30,000 or more than 120,000 public chains were left out of co-occurrence clustering, as were five repertoires with anomalous nucleotide sharing. This is the immuneACCESS table as TCRdb keeps it, with only in-frame sequences that have V and J called. A part of the clones is gone; compared with another copy, unresolved V genes explain less than half, and the rest is unexplained. D and trimming come from the DNA, and the V and J calls and clone size come from that table. Across this sample there are around 200,000 clones, with around 84% seen only once. Approximately 1.2% of the sample is taken by the ten largest.

Material: PBMCs. The source of this sequence is a girl aged 2 to 10 in good health and CMV-seropositive. Recombination joined TRBV7-3 with TRBJ2-3; 9 central nucleotides agree with TRBD2. The sequence in DNA is TGTGCCAGCAGCCTAGCGGGAAAGTCCACAGATACGCAGTATTTT. This encodes CASSLAGKSTDTQYF.